Following are 27 T cell receptor beta chains from one sample sequenced in a study of T cells in Graves' hyperthyroidism and ophthalmopathy (dated by TCRdb to about 2019). Receptor amplification or capture employed multiplex PCR. Instrument on record: Illumina HiSeq 2000. The TCR beta CDR3 regions were amplified from RNA transcripts. For the first round of RT-PCR on the TCR CDR3, the HTBI primer set was used together with the Qiagen OneStep RT-PCR kit. Through fastp at Q25 and MiXCR, TCRdb rebuilt clones from the public reads, retaining in-frame beta chains. Here each entry gathers all rows of one CDR3 protein and keeps the most common genes and DNA. In this sample the table shows about 160,000 distinct CDR3 sequences, 9.4% of which occur a single time. The ten largest account for roughly a fifth of the sample. Sequenced: blood. Receptors were obtained from a woman between 18 and 30 years old with Graves' hyperthyroidism that later progressed to Graves' ophthalmopathy.

Worth noting for this clonotype: A much larger clone differs from this one at a single base, so this may be a read error. The J gene is TRBJ1-4, the V gene TRBV18; D is unresolved. The CDR3 is 13 residues long. Germline V gene data show CDR1 as KGHSH and CDR2 as LQKENI. The CDR3 spells CASSPGRNERLFF. The CDR3 nucleotides read TGTGCCAGCTCACCAGGCAGGAATGAAAGACTGTTTTTT.

The CDR3, as DNA: TGTGCCTTCCAGGGGGCCTACGAGCAGTACTTC. As protein: CAFQGAYEQYF. The chain joins TRBV5-4 to TRBJ2-7; 7 positions match TRBD1. Germline V gives CDR1 SGHNT, CDR2 YYREEE (reference sequence). Trimming removed 10 bases from V and 2 bases from J; junction bases left unmatched: 3. This CDR3 is built from 11 residues.

As regards this clonotype: This may stem from a read error, because a much larger clone lies one nucleotide away. V and J are TRBV5-5 and TRBJ2-2, with 7 bases fitting TRBD1. CDR3 length: 15 amino acids. Germline-derived CDR1 and CDR2 are SGHKS and YYEKEE (reference sequence). Written as DNA, the CDR3 is TGTGCCAACAGCCGGGACAGCCTGAACACCGGGGAGCTGTTTTTT. It is translated as CANSRDSLNTGELFF.

In the case of this clonotype: Given a much more abundant clone one base away, this may be a read error. The CDR3 DNA reads as TGTGCCAGCCGGAACAGGATGAACACTGAAGCTTTCTTT. It specifies CASRNRMNTEAFF. V usage is TRBV12-3 or TRBV12-4 and J usage is TRBJ1-1; possibly TRBD1 for D (5 bases). The CDR3 is 13 residues long. Deletions cut 8 bases from V and 0 bases from J, with 10 bases between.

This clonotype was counted many times. V gene TRBV20-1 combines with J gene TRBJ2-1; D unresolved. Germline CDR1 is DFQATT and CDR2 is SNEGSKA (reference sequence). Trimming took off 5 bases at V and 12 bases at J, with 17 bases between the two ends. The CDR3 runs 12 residues. The CDR3 sequence: CSALRTQNVQFF. DNA for the CDR3: TGCAGTGCTTTAAGGACCCAAAACGTGCAGTTCTTC.

Ten or more counts support this clonotype. The chain uses TRBV29-1 and TRBJ2-3, with no clear D. The ends were cut back, 4 bases at V and 1 base at J, with 9 bases in the middle. CDR1 and CDR2 (germline): SQVTM, ANQGSEA. The CDR3 is made up of 13 amino acids. CDR3 sequence reads: CSVGGSGTDTQYF. In DNA form, the CDR3 reads TGCAGCGTTGGGGGTTCCGGCACAGATACGCAGTATTTT.

The rearrangement uses TRBV18 and TRBJ1-3; TRBD1 matches at 12 bases. With 4 bases clipped from V and 0 bases from J, the junction kept 7 bases outside the gene matches. Germline CDR1 reads KGHSH; CDR2 reads LQKENI. The CDR3 is 18 residues long. CDR3 sequence: CASSRDRGPIVSGNTIYF. The CDR3 region has the DNA TGTGCCAGCTCACGGGACAGGGGGCCTATCGTCTCTGGAAACACCATATATTTT.

The V and J genes are TRBV18 and TRBJ2-7, with TRBD2 identical over 12 bases. J was trimmed by 5 bases and V by 3 bases; bases with no gene match: 5. The CDR3 runs 15 residues. From germline, CDR1 is KGHSH and CDR2 LQKENI. The CDR3 coding sequence is TGTGCCAGCTCACCGGCTAGCGGGAGGGCGAACGAGCAGTACTTC. Residues: CASSPASGRANEQYF. Full variable domain (missing parts from reference TRBV18 and TRBJ2-7): NAGVMQNPRHLVRRRGQEARLRCSPMKGHSHVYWYRQLPEEGLKFMVYLQKENIIDESGMPKERFSAEFPKEGPSILRIQQVVRGDSAAYFCASSPASGRANEQYFGPGTRLTVT.

In its sample, this clonotype was seen many times. The chain uses TRBV30 and TRBJ2-4, with D hard to call. Between the trimmed V and J ends, which lost 3 bases and 8 bases, there was a span of 8 bases. Germline loops: CDR1 GTSNPN, CDR2 SVGIG (reference sequence). This CDR3 spans 11 amino acids. The CDR3 DNA is TGTGCCTGGAGGATCCGGGACATTCAGTACTTC. Protein sequence: CAWRIRDIQYF.

This clonotype has ten or more counts. J is TRBJ2-2 and V is TRBV6-2 or TRBV6-3; 9 nucleotides line up with TRBD2. CDR1 is MNHEY and CDR2 is SVGEGT in the germline V gene. This CDR3 region has 16 residues. V lost 7 bases and J lost 1; bases outside the gene matches: 7. CDR3 sequence reads: CASKEGLAQNTGELFF. CDR3 nucleotides: TGTGCCAGCAAAGAAGGACTAGCGCAGAACACCGGGGAGCTGTTTTTT.

This clonotype was counted at least ten times. The chain combines TRBV29-1 with TRBJ2-7; 11 nucleotides agree with TRBD1. The V and J ends lost 5 bases and 6 bases, in that order; junction bases with no gene match: 6. The CDR3 is 13 residues long. Germline CDR1 is SQVTM and CDR2 is ANQGSEA. DNA of the CDR3: TGCAGCGTTTCCCCGGGACAGGGGGGCGAGCAGTACTTC. Translating gives CSVSPGQGGEQYF.

This clonotype appeared many times. CDR3 DNA: TGTGCCAGCAGCTTAGTCTCTGGGGGCACAGATACGCAGTATTTT. It yields the protein CASSLVSGGTDTQYF. The V call is TRBV7-9, the J call TRBJ2-3, with D unclear. The CDR3 is 15 residues long. Germline loops: CDR1 SEHNR, CDR2 FQNEAQ (reference sequence). Trimming left V 1 base short and J 1 base short, with 9 bases between.

This clonotype was counted ten times or more. The chain combines TRBV28 with TRBJ1-2, with D unresolved. V was trimmed by 7 bases and J by 3 bases, leaving 18 bases between them. This CDR3 has 15 residues. Per germline, CDR1 MDHEN and CDR2 SYDVKM. CDR3: CASTLGTVKYYGYTF. The CDR3 region has the DNA TGTGCCAGCACCCTGGGAACAGTTAAATACTATGGCTACACCTTC.

The chain couples TRBV20-1 to TRBJ2-1; TRBD2 aligns across 13 bases. CDR1 DFQATT and CDR2 SNEGSKA come from the germline V gene (reference sequence). The CDR3 totals 17 residues. This chain's CDR3 is CGARTSGGPSSYNEQFF. Here the CDR3 DNA reads TGCGGCGCTCGGACTAGCGGGGGCCCGAGCTCCTACAATGAGCAGTTCTTC.

Ten or more counts support this clonotype. This chain connects TRBV5-1 to TRBJ2-1, with 8 bases that match TRBD2. V lost 3 bases and J lost 10; bases outside the gene matches: 6. There are 13 residues in the CDR3. CDR1 and CDR2 from the germline V gene are SGHRS and YFSETQ. CDR3 DNA sequence: TGCGCCAGCAGCTCCAATAGCGGGACAGAGCAGTTCTTC. Amino acid sequence: CASSSNSGTEQFF. The full variable domain, its missing parts supplied by reference TRBV5-1 and TRBJ2-1, is KAGVTQTPRYLIKTRGQQVTLSCSPISGHRSVSWYQQTPGQGLQFLFEYFSETQRNKGNFPGRFSGRQFSNSRSEMNVSTLELGDSALYLCASSSNSGTEQFFGPGTRLTVL.

This clonotype has at least ten counts. V and J are TRBV18 and TRBJ2-7; 7 bases line up with TRBD1. The V and J ends lost 3 bases and 2 bases, in that order; junction bases with no gene match: 10. Germline values: CDR1 KGHSH, CDR2 LQKENI. The CDR3 length is 16 residues. The CDR3 here is CASSPYAGTVTYEQYF. CDR3 bases: TGTGCCAGCTCACCGTACGCCGGGACAGTTACCTACGAGCAGTACTTC.

This clonotype was detected ten times or more. This sequence joins TRBV19 and TRBJ1-1; D gene ambiguous. CDR1 is LNHDA, CDR2 SQIVND, per germline (reference sequence). The CDR3 is made up of 13 amino acids. V was shortened by 5 bases and J by 0 bases, with 7 bases between the two germline ends. The CDR3 region has the DNA TGTGCCAGTAGTGGGCTTGTGAACACTGAAGCTTTCTTT. Translation: CASSGLVNTEAFF. Based on the CDR3 plus reference TRBV19 and TRBJ1-1, the full variable domain is DGGITQSPKYLFRKEGQNVTLSCEQNLNHDAMYWYRQDPGQGLRLIYYSQIVNDFQKGDIAEGYSVSREKKESFPLTVTSAQKNPTAFYLCASSGLVNTEAFFGQGTRLTVV.

This clonotype came up many times. This chain links TRBV12-5 with TRBJ2-2; D might be TRBD1 (6 bases). The CDR3 is 16 residues long. Trimming shortened V by 6 bases and J by 7 bases, and 21 bases separated the two germline ends. Germline loops: CDR1 LGHNT, CDR2 FRNRAP. The CDR3 reads CASGHTFTGSDGELFF. The CDR3 DNA reads TGTGCTAGTGGACACACCTTTACAGGGAGTGACGGGGAGCTGTTTTTT.

This clonotype was seen repeatedly, ten times or more. This sequence joins TRBV10-3 and TRBJ1-4; no reliable D call. This CDR3 is 15 amino acids long. Germline V gene sequence: CDR1 ENHRY, CDR2 SYGVKD. V dropped 2 bases and J dropped 5 bases, with 12 bases sitting between them. The CDR3 DNA follows: TGTGCCATCAGTGAGAACAGAGCTATCAATGAAAAACTGTTTTTT. Protein product: CAISENRAINEKLFF.

This clonotype was seen ten or more times. The CDR3 coding sequence is TGTGCCAGCAGCCCCTTAGGTGGGGGCTCCTCTGGAAACACCATATATTTT. Protein product: CASSPLGGGSSGNTIYF. The chain joins TRBV2 to TRBJ1-3, with D perhaps TRBD1 (6 bases). Germline V gene sequence: CDR1 SNHLY, CDR2 FYNNEI. V was trimmed by 6 bases and J by 0 bases, leaving 18 bases between them. The CDR3 runs 17 residues. Full variable domain (missing parts from reference TRBV2 and TRBJ1-3): EPEVTQTPSHQVTQMGQEVILRCVPISNHLYFYWYRQILGQKVEFLVSFYNNEISEKSEIFDDQFSVERPDGSNFTLKIRSTKLEDSAMYFCASSPLGGGSSGNTIYFGEGSWLTVV.

This clonotype was counted many times. This chain links TRBV6-1 with TRBJ2-7, with D tentatively TRBD1 or TRBD2 (6 bases each). V was cut by 7 bases and J by 4 bases, with 23 bases left in between. Germline loops: CDR1 MNHNS, CDR2 SASEGT. CDR3 length: 16 amino acids. The CDR3 nucleotides are TGTGCCAGCACCCCGGGGGCGGCTGAGTCTCGGTACGAGCAGTACTTC. Residues: CASTPGAAESRYEQYF.

This clonotype came up many times. The rearrangement joins TRBV5-8 to TRBJ1-2; no clear D. Germline CDR1 is SGHTS and CDR2 is YDEGEE. V shed 0 bases and J shed 8 bases, with 11 bases lying between them. The CDR3 totals 13 residues. The CDR3 loop is CASSLDYPRGYTF. CDR3 in DNA: TGTGCCAGCAGCTTGGATTACCCACGGGGCTACACCTTC.

This clonotype was found a few times. The genes are TRBV27 and TRBJ2-3; TRBD2 matches at 8 bases. This CDR3 region has 15 residues. The junction had 10 bases not matched to a gene; V was cut back by 5 bases and J by 6 bases. The germline CDR1 and CDR2 sequences are MNHEY and SMNVEV (reference sequence). CDR3 residues: CASSPGTSWGDTQYF. CDR3 sequence (DNA): TGTGCCAGCAGTCCCGGGACTAGTTGGGGGGATACGCAGTATTTT.

This clonotype was seen many times. The gene calls are TRBV10-3 and TRBJ1-2, with TRBD1 matching over 10 bases. Losses at the gene ends were 3 bases for V and 1 base for J; bases not matched to a gene: 5. Germline V CDR1 and CDR2: ENHRY, SYGVKD. The CDR3 totals 16 residues. The CDR3 region is CAISDPGTGDNYGYTF. CDR3 nucleotide sequence: TGTGCCATCAGTGACCCCGGGACAGGGGATAACTATGGCTACACCTTC.

This rearrangement joins TRBV5-6 to TRBJ2-2; 10 bases line up with TRBD2. CDR3 length: 18 residues. Germline lookup yields CDR1 SGHDT and CDR2 YYEEEE. V shed 5 bases and J 2 bases; nucleotides not matched to a gene: 12. In DNA form, the CDR3 reads TGTGCCAGCAGTCCGACGAGGCTAGCGGGGGTCAACACCGGGGAGCTGTTTTTT. This sequence encodes CASSPTRLAGVNTGELFF.

This clonotype has a count of ten or more. V gene TRBV7-2 combines with J gene TRBJ1-4; no reliable D call. Trimming took 2 bases from V and 8 from J, leaving 18 bases between them. The CDR3 runs to 16 residues. Germline V gives CDR1 SGHTA, CDR2 FQGNSA. The CDR3 sequence: CASSLLGWGIEEKLFF. DNA of the CDR3: TGTGCCAGCAGCTTATTGGGTTGGGGTATCGAGGAAAAACTGTTTTTT.

In this sample, this clonotype turned up a few times. The chain carries TRBV5-4 and TRBJ2-5; D possibly corresponds to TRBD2 (7 bases). V lost 4 bases, J lost 1 base, and 14 bases lay in between. Germline V gives CDR1 SGHNT, CDR2 YYREEE (reference sequence). The CDR3 contains 15 residues. CDR3 nucleotide sequence: TGTGCCAGCAGCATAAGGGGGAGGGTCCAAGAGACCCAGTACTTC. It encodes CASSIRGRVQETQYF.